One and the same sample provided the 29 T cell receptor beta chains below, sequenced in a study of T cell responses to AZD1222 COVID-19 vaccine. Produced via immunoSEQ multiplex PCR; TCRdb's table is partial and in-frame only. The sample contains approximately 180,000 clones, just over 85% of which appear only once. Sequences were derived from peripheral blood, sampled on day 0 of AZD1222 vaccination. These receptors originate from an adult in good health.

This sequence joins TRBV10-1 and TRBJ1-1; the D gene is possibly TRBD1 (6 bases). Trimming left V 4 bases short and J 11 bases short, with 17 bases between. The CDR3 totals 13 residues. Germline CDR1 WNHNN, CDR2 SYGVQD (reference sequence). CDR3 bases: TGCGCCAGCAGTGGAGAAAGGGGGGCGAACGCTTTCTTT. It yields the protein CASSGERGANAFF.

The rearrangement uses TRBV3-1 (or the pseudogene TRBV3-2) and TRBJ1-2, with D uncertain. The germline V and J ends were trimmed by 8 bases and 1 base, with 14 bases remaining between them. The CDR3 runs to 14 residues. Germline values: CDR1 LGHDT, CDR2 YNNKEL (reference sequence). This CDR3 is CASSEGMINYGYTF. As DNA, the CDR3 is TGTGCCAGCTCTGAAGGGATGATTAACTATGGCTACACCTTC.

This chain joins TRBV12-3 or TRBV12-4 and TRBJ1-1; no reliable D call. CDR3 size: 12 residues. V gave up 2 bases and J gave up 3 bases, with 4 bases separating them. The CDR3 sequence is CASSLSYTEAFF. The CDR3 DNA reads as TGTGCCAGCAGTTTATCGTACACTGAAGCTTTCTTT.

The CDR3 loop is CASSFSRVTEAFF. CDR3 coding DNA: TGCGCCAGCAGCTTTTCTCGAGTCACTGAAGCTTTCTTT. This chain links TRBV5-1 with TRBJ1-1; D gene ambiguous. CDR1 and CDR2 from the germline V gene are SGHRS and YFSETQ. This CDR3 has 13 residues. V lost 2 bases and J lost 4, with 9 bases in between.

The CDR3: CASSLGVAGGVYNEQFF. In DNA form, the CDR3 reads TGTGCCAGCAGCTTAGGGGTAGCGGGGGGCGTTTACAATGAGCAGTTCTTC. The chain is built from TRBV11-2 and TRBJ2-1; 10 bases match TRBD2. V shed 1 base and J 4 bases; nucleotides not matched to a gene: 7. There are 17 residues in the CDR3. The germline gives CDR1 SGHAT, CDR2 FQNNGV.

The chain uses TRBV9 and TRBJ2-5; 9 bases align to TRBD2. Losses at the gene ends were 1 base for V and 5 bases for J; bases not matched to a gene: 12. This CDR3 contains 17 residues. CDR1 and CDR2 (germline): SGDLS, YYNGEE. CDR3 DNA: TGTGCCAGCAGCGTAAGGGCTAGCGGGGCAACGGGGGAGACCCAGTACTTC. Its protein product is CASSVRASGATGETQYF.

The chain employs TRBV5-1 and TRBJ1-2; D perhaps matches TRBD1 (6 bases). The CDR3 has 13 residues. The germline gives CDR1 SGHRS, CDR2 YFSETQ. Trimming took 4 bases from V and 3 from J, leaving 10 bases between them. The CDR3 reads CASSRTVYYGYTF. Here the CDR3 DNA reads TGCGCCAGCAGCAGGACAGTTTACTATGGCTACACCTTC.

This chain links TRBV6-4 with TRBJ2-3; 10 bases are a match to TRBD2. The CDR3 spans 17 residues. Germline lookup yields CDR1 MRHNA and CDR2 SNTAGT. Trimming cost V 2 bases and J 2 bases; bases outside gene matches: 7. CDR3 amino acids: CASSDVGLAGDTDTQYF. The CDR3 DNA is TGTGCCAGCAGTGACGTAGGTCTAGCGGGGGACACAGATACGCAGTATTTT.

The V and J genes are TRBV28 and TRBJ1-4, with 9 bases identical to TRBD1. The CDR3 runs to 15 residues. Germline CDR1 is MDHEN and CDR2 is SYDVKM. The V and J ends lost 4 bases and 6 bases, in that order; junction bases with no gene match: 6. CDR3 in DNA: TGTGCCAGCAGTTCCAGGACAGGGGCGGATGAAAAACTGTTTTTT. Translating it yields CASSSRTGADEKLFF.

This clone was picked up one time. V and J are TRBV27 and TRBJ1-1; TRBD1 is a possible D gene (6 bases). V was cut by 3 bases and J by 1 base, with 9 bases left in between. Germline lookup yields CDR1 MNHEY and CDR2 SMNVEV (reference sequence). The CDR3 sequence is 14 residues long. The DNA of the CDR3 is TGTGCCAGCAGTTTCCGGGGACAGAACACTGAAGCTTTCTTT. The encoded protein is CASSFRGQNTEAFF.

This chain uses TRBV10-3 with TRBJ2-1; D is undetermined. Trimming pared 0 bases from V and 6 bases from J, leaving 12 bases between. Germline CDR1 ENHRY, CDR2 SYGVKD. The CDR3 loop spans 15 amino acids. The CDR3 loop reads CAISESGGRRNEQFF. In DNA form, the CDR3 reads TGTGCCATCAGTGAGTCAGGTGGGCGCCGCAATGAGCAGTTCTTC.

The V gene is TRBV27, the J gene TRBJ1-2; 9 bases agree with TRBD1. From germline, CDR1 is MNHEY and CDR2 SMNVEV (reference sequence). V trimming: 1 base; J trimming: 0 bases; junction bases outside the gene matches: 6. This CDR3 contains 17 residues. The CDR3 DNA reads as TGTGCCAGCAGTTTATTAGGGACAGGGCTTTCTAACTATGGCTACACCTTC. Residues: CASSLLGTGLSNYGYTF.

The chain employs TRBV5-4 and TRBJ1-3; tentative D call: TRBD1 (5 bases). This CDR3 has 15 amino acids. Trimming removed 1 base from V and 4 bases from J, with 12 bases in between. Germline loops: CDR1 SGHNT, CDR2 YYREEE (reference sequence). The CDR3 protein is CASSLWGPAGNTIYF. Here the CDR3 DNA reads TGTGCCAGCAGCTTGTGGGGCCCAGCAGGAAACACCATATATTTT.

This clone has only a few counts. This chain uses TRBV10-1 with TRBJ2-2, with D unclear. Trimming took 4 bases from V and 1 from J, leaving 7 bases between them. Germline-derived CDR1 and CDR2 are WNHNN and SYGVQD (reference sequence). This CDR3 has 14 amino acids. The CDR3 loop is CASSVPRNTGELFF. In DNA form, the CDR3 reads TGCGCCAGCAGTGTTCCTCGGAACACCGGGGAGCTGTTTTTT.

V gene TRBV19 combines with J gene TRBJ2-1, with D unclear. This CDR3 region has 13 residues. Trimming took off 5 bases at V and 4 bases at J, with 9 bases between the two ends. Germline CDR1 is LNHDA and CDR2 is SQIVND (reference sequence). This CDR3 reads CASSLRTYNEQFF. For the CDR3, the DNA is TGTGCCAGTAGTCTTCGAACGTACAATGAGCAGTTCTTC.

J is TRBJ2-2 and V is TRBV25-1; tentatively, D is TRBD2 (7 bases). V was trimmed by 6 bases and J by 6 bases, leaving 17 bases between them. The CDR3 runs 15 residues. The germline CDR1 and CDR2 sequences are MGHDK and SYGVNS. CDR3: CASRRREGGSGELFF. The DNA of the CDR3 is TGTGCCAGCAGACGCAGGGAGGGGGGTTCCGGGGAGCTGTTTTTT.

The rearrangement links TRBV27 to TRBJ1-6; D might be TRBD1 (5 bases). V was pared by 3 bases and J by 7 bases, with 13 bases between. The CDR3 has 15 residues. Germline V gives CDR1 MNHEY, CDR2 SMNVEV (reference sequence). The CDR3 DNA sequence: TGTGCCAGCAGTTTCTTGGAGGGGAGGAATTCACCCCTCCACTTT. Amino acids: CASSFLEGRNSPLHF.

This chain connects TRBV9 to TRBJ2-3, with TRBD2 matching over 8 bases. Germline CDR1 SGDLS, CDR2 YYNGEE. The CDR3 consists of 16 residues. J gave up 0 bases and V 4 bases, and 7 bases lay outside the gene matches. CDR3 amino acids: CASSPASGGSTDTQYF. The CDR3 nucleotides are TGTGCCAGCAGCCCCGCCTCGGGGGGGAGCACAGATACGCAGTATTTT.

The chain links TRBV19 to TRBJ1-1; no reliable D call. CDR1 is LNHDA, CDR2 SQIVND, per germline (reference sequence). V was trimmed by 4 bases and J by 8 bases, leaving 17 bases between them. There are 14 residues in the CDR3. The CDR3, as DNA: TGTGCCAGTAGTACCCTCCCTAAAGCCGCCGAAGCTTTCTTT. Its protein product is CASSTLPKAAEAFF.

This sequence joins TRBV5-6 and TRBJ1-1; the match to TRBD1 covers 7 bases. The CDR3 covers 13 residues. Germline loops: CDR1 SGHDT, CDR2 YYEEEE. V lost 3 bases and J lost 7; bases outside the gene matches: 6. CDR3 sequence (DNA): TGTGCCAGCAGCTCAGATCGGGACAGTGAAGCTTTCTTT. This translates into CASSSDRDSEAFF.

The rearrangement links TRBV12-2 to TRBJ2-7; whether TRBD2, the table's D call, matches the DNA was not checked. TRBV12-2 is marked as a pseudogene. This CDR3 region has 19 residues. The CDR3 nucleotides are TGTGCAAGTCGCTTAGCTCCAACCGGGGGGGCCTTCGGTCCCTACGAGCAGTACTTC. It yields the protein CASRLAPTGGAFGPYEQYF.

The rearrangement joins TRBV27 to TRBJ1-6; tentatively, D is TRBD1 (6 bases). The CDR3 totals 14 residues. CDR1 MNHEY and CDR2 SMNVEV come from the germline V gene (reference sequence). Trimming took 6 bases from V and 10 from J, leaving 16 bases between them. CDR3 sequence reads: CASSQGGVGSPLHF. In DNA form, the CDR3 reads TGTGCCAGCAGCCAAGGGGGGGTGGGATCACCCCTCCACTTT.

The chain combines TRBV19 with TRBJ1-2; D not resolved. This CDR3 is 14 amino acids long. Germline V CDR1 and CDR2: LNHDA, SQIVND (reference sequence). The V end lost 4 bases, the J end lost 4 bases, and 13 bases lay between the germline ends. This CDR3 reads CASSTGQPTYGYTF. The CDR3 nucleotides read TGTGCCAGTAGTACCGGGCAGCCTACCTATGGCTACACCTTC.

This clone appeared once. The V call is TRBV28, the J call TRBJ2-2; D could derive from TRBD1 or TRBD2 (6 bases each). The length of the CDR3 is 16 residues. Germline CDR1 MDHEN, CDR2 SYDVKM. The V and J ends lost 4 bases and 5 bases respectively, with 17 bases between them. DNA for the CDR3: TGTGCCAGCAGTTACCTTGGGGGGCTGGGAACCGGGGAGCTGTTTTTT. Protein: CASSYLGGLGTGELFF. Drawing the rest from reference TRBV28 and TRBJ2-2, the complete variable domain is DVKVTQSSRYLVKRTGEKVFLECVQDMDHENMFWYRQDPGLGLRLIYFSYDVKMKEKGDIPEGYSVSREKKERFSLILESASTNQTSMYLCASSYLGGLGTGELFFGEGSRLTVL.

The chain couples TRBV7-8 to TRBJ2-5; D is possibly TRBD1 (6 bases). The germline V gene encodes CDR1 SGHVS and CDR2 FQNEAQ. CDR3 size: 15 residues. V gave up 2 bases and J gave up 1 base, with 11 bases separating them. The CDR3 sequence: CASSLLQGGQETQYF. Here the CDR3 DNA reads TGTGCCAGCAGCTTATTACAGGGTGGCCAAGAGACCCAGTACTTC.

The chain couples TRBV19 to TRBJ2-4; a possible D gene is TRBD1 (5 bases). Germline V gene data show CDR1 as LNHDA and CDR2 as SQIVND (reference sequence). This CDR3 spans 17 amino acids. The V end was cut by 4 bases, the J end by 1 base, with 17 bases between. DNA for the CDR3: TGTGCCAGTAGTAGAACTCTAAGGGGCCTCGCCAAAAACATTCAGTACTTC. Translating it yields CASSRTLRGLAKNIQYF.

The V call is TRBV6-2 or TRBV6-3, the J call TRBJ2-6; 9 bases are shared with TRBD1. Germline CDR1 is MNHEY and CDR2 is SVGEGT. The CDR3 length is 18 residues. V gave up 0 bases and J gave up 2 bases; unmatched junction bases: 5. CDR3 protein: CASSYSTGTGTGANVLTF. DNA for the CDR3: TGTGCCAGCAGTTACTCTACCGGGACAGGGACTGGGGCCAACGTCCTGACTTTC.

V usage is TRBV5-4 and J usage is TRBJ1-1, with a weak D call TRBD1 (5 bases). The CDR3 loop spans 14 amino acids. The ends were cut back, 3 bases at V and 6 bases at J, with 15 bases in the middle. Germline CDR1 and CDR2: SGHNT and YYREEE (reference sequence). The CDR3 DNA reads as TGTGCCAGCAGCTCTCCACCCCGGGACGCTGAAGCTTTCTTT. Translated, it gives CASSSPPRDAEAFF. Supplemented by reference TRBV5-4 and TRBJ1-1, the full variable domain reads ETGVTQSPTHLIKTRGQQVTLRCSSQSGHNTVSWYQQALGQGPQFIFQYYREEENGRGNFPPRFSGLQFPNYSSELNVNALELDDSALYLCASSSPPRDAEAFFGQGTRLTVV.

This CDR3 reads CASSFLPSVGTGNNEQFF. CDR3 sequence (DNA): TGTGCCAGCAGCTTTCTCCCCTCCGTGGGGACGGGGAACAATGAGCAGTTCTTC. The chain couples TRBV7-3 to TRBJ2-1; D may correspond to TRBD1 or TRBD2 (5 bases each). This CDR3 comprises 18 residues. V lost 3 bases to trimming and J lost 5 bases, with 23 bases between them. Germline loops: CDR1 SGHTA, CDR2 FQGTGA.